This entry is about one T cell receptor (beta chain). An end of the junction differs from the germline gene, which may be a read error. RNA was extracted from bulk tissue without any cell sorting. This non-tumor lung sample came from over 3 cm beyond the tumor edge. Per germline, CDR1 MNHEY and CDR2 SVGEGT. There are 15 residues in the CDR3. The sample originates from a study of tumor and adjacent non-tumor tissue in lung cancer. A modified ARM-PCR protocol with three rounds of nested PCR amplified TCRbeta. TCRdb called the multiplex PCR reads again in MiXCR, with one record for every CDR3 protein. Of tens of thousands of distinct CDR3 sequences listed, roughly 67% are singletons.

The specimen sequenced was distant non-tumor lung tissue. This receptor was taken from a woman in her seventies with non-small cell lung cancer. The chain carries TRBV6-2 or TRBV6-3 and TRBJ2-1, with 10 bases identical to TRBD1. CDR3 sequence: CASRDPGQGYNGQFF. The CDR3 DNA reads as TGTGCTAGCAGAGATCCGGGACAGGGGTACAATGGGCAGTTCTTC.